Presented here are 32 T cell receptor beta chains from one specimen sequenced in a study of blood T cell repertoires in COVID-19. TCRdb's copy holds only in-frame clones and misses some; the assay was immunoSEQ multiplex PCR. The repertoire holds about 67,000 clones, less than 90% seen once, with just under 4.5% in the top ten. The sequenced sample consisted of peripheral blood. These receptors all stem from a man between 45 and 60 years old with active COVID-19.

J is TRBJ2-7 and V is TRBV9; 11 nucleotides agree with TRBD1. The ends lost 0 bases at V and 7 bases at J; junction bases unmatched: 6. CDR1 and CDR2 (germline): SGDLS, YYNGEE. CDR3 size: 15 residues. The CDR3, as DNA: TGTGCCAGCAGCGTAGGGGGGACAGGGGGTAGAGAGCAGTACTTC. It specifies CASSVGGTGGREQYF.

Here the CDR3 reads CASSSPDRSGEQYF. The CDR3 region has the DNA TGTGCCAGCAGTTCCCCGGACAGGTCGGGAGAGCAGTACTTC. This sequence joins TRBV28 and TRBJ2-7; 7 bases map to TRBD1. Germline lookup yields CDR1 MDHEN and CDR2 SYDVKM. The V gene end was trimmed by 4 bases and the J gene end by 7 bases; junction bases not matched to a gene: 10. The CDR3 loop spans 14 amino acids.

The V and J genes are TRBV24-1 and TRBJ2-2; 9 nucleotides align to TRBD2. V dropped 2 bases and J dropped 3; count of bases not matched to a gene: 6. The CDR3 extends over 17 amino acids. CDR1 and CDR2 (germline): KGHDR, SFDVKD. For the CDR3, the DNA is TGTGCCACCAGTGATTCCGGGACTAGCTCCGACACCGGGGAGCTGTTTTTT. Its translation: CATSDSGTSSDTGELFF.

V usage is TRBV28 and J usage is TRBJ1-5; 8 bases map to TRBD1. Per the germline V gene, CDR1 is MDHEN and CDR2 is SYDVKM. Unmatched junction bases numbered 11, after V lost 5 bases and J lost 8 bases. The CDR3 extends over 15 amino acids. The CDR3 bases are TGTGCCAGCAGTCACGCCGGGACAGGTAAGAAGCCCCAGCATTTT. This translates into CASSHAGTGKKPQHF.

The chain combines TRBV5-5 with TRBJ2-3; a possible D gene is TRBD2 (6 bases). The CDR3 consists of 16 residues. Germline V gene lookup returns CDR1 SGHKS and CDR2 YYEKEE (reference sequence). V lost 0 bases, J lost 3 bases, and 14 bases lay in between. The chain's CDR3 is CASSLDVGGRTDTQYF. The DNA for the CDR3 is TGTGCCAGCAGCTTGGATGTGGGGGGAAGGACAGATACGCAGTATTTT.

The genes are TRBV12-3 or TRBV12-4 and TRBJ1-2; the D gene is possibly TRBD1 (6 bases). Trimming took off 6 bases at V and 7 bases at J, with 15 bases between the two ends. The CDR3 consists of 13 residues. In DNA form, the CDR3 reads TGTGCCAGCAGCCCGGCTGCGGGGGCTGGCTACACCTTC. Translated, it gives CASSPAAGAGYTF.

V gene TRBV25-1 combines with J gene TRBJ2-2; a possible D gene is TRBD2 (5 bases). Germline CDR1 and CDR2: MGHDK and SYGVNS. V was shortened by 4 bases and J by 4 bases, with 19 bases between the two germline ends. CDR3 length equals 17 residues. CDR3 sequence: CASSAPGIPKVTGELFF. The CDR3 DNA follows: TGTGCCAGCAGTGCTCCGGGGATACCTAAGGTCACCGGGGAGCTGTTTTTT.

The J gene is TRBJ1-1, the V gene TRBV13, with TRBD1 as a possible D gene (5 bases). Germline CDR1 and CDR2: PRHDT and FYEKMQ (reference sequence). V was cut by 5 bases and J by 5 bases, with 12 bases left in between. This CDR3 contains 13 residues. CDR3 residues: CASSAGRGTEAFF. The CDR3 DNA sequence: TGTGCCAGCAGCGCGGGCCGGGGGACTGAAGCTTTCTTT.

The J gene is TRBJ1-5, the V gene TRBV28; D might be TRBD1 (6 bases). CDR3 length: 15 amino acids. V shed 6 bases and J shed 6 bases, with 18 bases lying between them. Germline assignment: CDR1 MDHEN and CDR2 SYDVKM. The CDR3 loop reads CASRATGGSVQPQHF. For the CDR3, the DNA is TGTGCCAGCAGGGCGACAGGTGGGTCGGTTCAGCCCCAGCATTTT.

The chain has TRBV6-5 and TRBJ2-1; 13 bases are shared with TRBD2. The length of the CDR3 is 14 residues. Germline CDR1 and CDR2: MNHEY and SVGAGI. The J segment lost 1 base and the V segment lost 10 bases, leaving 1 base of the junction unmatched. Here the CDR3 reads CATLAGGSYNEQFF. The CDR3 DNA is TGTGCCACACTAGCGGGAGGGTCCTACAATGAGCAGTTCTTC.

The chain couples TRBV24-1 to TRBJ1-6; D may be TRBD1 (5 bases). Trimming took off 4 bases at V and 8 bases at J, with 14 bases between the two ends. The germline CDR1 and CDR2 sequences are KGHDR and SFDVKD. The CDR3 spans 15 residues. As DNA, the CDR3 is TGTGCCACCAGTGAGACGACAGCTAATTATTCACCCCTCCACTTT. As protein: CATSETTANYSPLHF.

This chain uses TRBV30 with TRBJ2-7; weak D call: TRBD2 (5 bases). This CDR3 contains 14 residues. Deletions cut 1 base from V and 0 bases from J, with 10 bases between. The germline CDR1 and CDR2 sequences are GTSNPN and SVGIG (reference sequence). The CDR3 loop is CAWSAGLSSYEQYF. DNA for the CDR3: TGTGCCTGGAGTGCCGGACTCTCCTCCTACGAGCAGTACTTC. The full variable domain, its missing parts supplied by reference TRBV30 and TRBJ2-7, is SQTIHQWPATLVQPVGSPLSLECTVEGTSNPNLYWYRQAAGRGLQLLFYSVGIGQISSEVPQNLSASRPQDRQFILSSKKLLLSDSGFYLCAWSAGLSSYEQYFGPGTRLTVT.

The chain recombines TRBV7-2 with TRBJ2-7, with TRBD1 identical over 9 bases. The V segment lost 5 bases and the J segment 2 bases; nucleotides outside the gene matches: 4. The CDR3 covers 14 residues. The germline V gene has CDR1 SGHTA and CDR2 FQGNSA. The CDR3 loop reads CASSPDRGTYEQYF. In DNA form, the CDR3 reads TGTGCCAGCAGCCCAGACAGGGGGACCTACGAGCAGTACTTC.

The chain uses TRBV2 and TRBJ2-5, with 10 bases that match TRBD2. The germline gives CDR1 SNHLY, CDR2 FYNNEI. V lost 2 bases, J lost 5 bases, and 11 bases stayed unmatched. There are 17 residues in the CDR3. This chain's CDR3 is CASSELELAGLGETQYF. The CDR3 DNA is TGTGCCAGCAGTGAACTAGAACTAGCGGGGTTGGGCGAGACCCAGTACTTC.

The V call is TRBV18, the J call TRBJ1-2, with 7 bases matching TRBD1. This CDR3 has 14 amino acids. Germline CDR1 and CDR2: KGHSH and LQKENI. J was trimmed by 5 bases and V by 3 bases; bases with no gene match: 6. The CDR3 loop reads CASSPERQGYGYTF. Here the CDR3 DNA reads TGTGCCAGCTCACCGGAACGACAGGGTTATGGCTACACCTTC. Drawing the rest from reference TRBV18 and TRBJ1-2, the complete variable domain is NAGVMQNPRHLVRRRGQEARLRCSPMKGHSHVYWYRQLPEEGLKFMVYLQKENIIDESGMPKERFSAEFPKEGPSILRIQQVVRGDSAAYFCASSPERQGYGYTFGSGTRLTVV.

The chain employs TRBV5-1 and TRBJ2-7; TRBD1 aligns across 7 bases. V lost 4 bases, J lost 6 bases, and 10 bases stayed unmatched. The length of the CDR3 is 14 residues. Looked up from germline, CDR1 is SGHRS and CDR2 is YFSETQ. This CDR3 is CASSTGQTPSEQYF. In DNA, the CDR3 is TGCGCCAGCAGCACGGGACAGACCCCCAGCGAGCAGTACTTC.

J is TRBJ1-2 and V is TRBV7-9; D is unclear. The CDR3 loop spans 14 amino acids. V was cut by 3 bases and J by 6 bases, with 14 bases left in between. CDR1 is SEHNR and CDR2 is FQNEAQ in the germline V gene (reference sequence). The CDR3 DNA follows: TGTGCCAGCAGCTTGGGCAGAGATGTTAATGGCTACACCTTC. Amino acid sequence: CASSLGRDVNGYTF.

This clone turned up a few times. The chain joins TRBV10-3 to TRBJ2-7; 11 bases map to TRBD2. V shed 4 bases, J shed 4 bases, and the junction held 9 bases outside the gene matches. CDR1 is ENHRY and CDR2 is SYGVKD in the germline V gene. The CDR3 is 16 residues long. The CDR3 sequence is CAISVGLAGAGYEQYF. The DNA of the CDR3 is TGTGCCATCAGTGTCGGACTAGCGGGCGCCGGGTACGAGCAGTACTTC.

The chain is built from TRBV18 and TRBJ1-1; D gene uncertain. The V and J ends lost 4 bases and 7 bases respectively, with 28 bases between them. Germline V gives CDR1 KGHSH, CDR2 LQKENI. CDR3 length: 18 amino acids. The CDR3 nucleotides are TGTGCCAGCTCACGGTTTTTTTCAGAGGTTGCGCCTGTTATTGAAGCTTTCTTT. This sequence encodes CASSRFFSEVAPVIEAFF.

This chain uses TRBV28 with TRBJ1-5, with 11 bases matching TRBD1. V was pared by 6 bases and J by 7 bases, with 11 bases of the junction left unmatched. The CDR3 totals 16 residues. CDR1 is MDHEN and CDR2 is SYDVKM in the germline V gene. The CDR3 DNA reads TGTGCCAGCAGGACCAGGGACAGGGGGATTGGACAGCCCCAGCATTTT. Translation gives CASRTRDRGIGQPQHF.

On this clone: One junction end does not reproduce the germline sequence, and a read error may be involved. The chain combines TRBV2 with TRBJ1-1; no firm D call. The CDR3 is 12 residues long. In germline, CDR1 is SNHLY, CDR2 FYNNEI. The CDR3 coding sequence is TGTGCCAGCAGAGAAGGACCTAGGGAAGCTTTCTTT. Translation gives CASREGPREAFF.

The chain combines TRBV18 with TRBJ1-2, with D possibly TRBD1 on 5 matching bases. V was shortened by 3 bases and J by 6 bases, with 14 bases between the two germline ends. Germline CDR1 is KGHSH and CDR2 is LQKENI. CDR3 length: 14 residues. This CDR3 is CASSPSRQHDGYTF. The CDR3 DNA follows: TGTGCCAGCTCACCCTCGCGACAGCATGATGGCTACACCTTC.

This rearrangement joins TRBV20-1 to TRBJ2-5, with D hard to call. V was pared by 2 bases and J by 4 bases, with 5 bases between. This CDR3 region has 11 residues. Germline V CDR1 and CDR2: DFQATT, SNEGSKA (reference sequence). Here the CDR3 DNA reads TGCAGTGCTAGACTCCGAGAGACCCAGTACTTC. The encoded protein is CSARLRETQYF.

The chain uses TRBV4-1 and TRBJ1-2; D is perhaps TRBD1 (5 bases). V was cut by 5 bases and J by 3 bases, with 13 bases left in between. Germline V gene lookup returns CDR1 MGHRA and CDR2 YSYEKL. This CDR3 comprises 14 residues. The CDR3, as DNA: TGCGCCAGCAGCAAGGGGCAGTGGGACTATGGCTACACCTTC. Protein: CASSKGQWDYGYTF.

This rearrangement joins TRBV4-3 to TRBJ1-2, with D maybe TRBD1 (6 bases). Germline-derived CDR1 and CDR2 are LGHNA and YSLEER. The length of the CDR3 is 14 residues. The V gene lost 1 base and the J gene lost 0 bases, with 6 bases spanning the gap. The chain's CDR3 is CASSQGTANYGYTF. The CDR3 coding sequence is TGCGCCAGCAGCCAAGGGACAGCTAACTATGGCTACACCTTC.

The J gene is TRBJ2-7, the V gene TRBV4-3, with 9 bases that match TRBD1. V gave up 6 bases and J gave up 9 bases; unmatched junction bases: 12. The germline V gene has CDR1 LGHNA and CDR2 YSLEER. The CDR3 is made up of 14 amino acids. The CDR3 DNA reads TGCGCCAGCAGTACCGGGACAGGGAACAGCGGGCAGTACTTC. It codes for CASSTGTGNSGQYF.

The rearrangement joins TRBV30 to TRBJ2-7; possibly TRBD1 for D (6 bases). Germline CDR1 GTSNPN, CDR2 SVGIG (reference sequence). The V gene lost 6 bases and the J gene lost 0 bases, with 18 bases spanning the gap. The length of the CDR3 is 15 residues. In DNA form, the CDR3 reads TGTGCCTGCCCTAAAGGGGGTTCAAGCTCCTACGAGCAGTACTTC. It is translated as CACPKGGSSSYEQYF.

The J gene is TRBJ2-7, the V gene TRBV19, with a possible D match to TRBD2 (5 bases). V was shortened by 3 bases and J by 0 bases, with 6 bases between the two germline ends. The CDR3 loop spans 13 amino acids. CDR1 LNHDA and CDR2 SQIVND come from the germline V gene (reference sequence). The CDR3 nucleotides are TGTGCCAGTAGTATCGGACTCTCCTACGAGCAGTACTTC. This sequence encodes CASSIGLSYEQYF. The complete variable domain, with remaining parts taken from reference TRBV19 and TRBJ2-7, reads DGGITQSPKYLFRKEGQNVTLSCEQNLNHDAMYWYRQDPGQGLRLIYYSQIVNDFQKGDIAEGYSVSREKKESFPLTVTSAQKNPTAFYLCASSIGLSYEQYFGPGTRLTVT.

The chain is built from TRBV5-5 and TRBJ2-7; D gene unclear. V was cut by 0 bases and J by 3 bases, with 10 bases left in between. Per the germline V gene, CDR1 is SGHKS and CDR2 is YYEKEE (reference sequence). The length of the CDR3 is 14 residues. This CDR3 reads CASSLGLSRYEQYF. The CDR3 DNA is TGTGCCAGCAGCTTGGGCCTATCTCGCTACGAGCAGTACTTC. Together with reference TRBV5-5 and TRBJ2-7, the CDR3 gives the full variable domain: DAGVTQSPTHLIKTRGQQVTLRCSPISGHKSVSWYQQVLGQGPQFIFQYYEKEERGRGNFPDRFSARQFPNYSSELNVNALLLGDSALYLCASSLGLSRYEQYFGPGTRLTVT.

CDR3 DNA sequence: TGTGCCAGCAGCTACTCGGTAACCGGGGAGCTGTTTTTT. Amino acids: CASSYSVTGELFF. J is TRBJ2-2 and V is TRBV7-3; D is ambiguous. Trimming shortened V by 4 bases and J by 5 bases, and 8 bases separated the two germline ends. There are 13 residues in the CDR3. Germline values: CDR1 SGHTA, CDR2 FQGTGA.

This clone showed up just once. This sequence joins TRBV30 and TRBJ2-3; D is uncertain. Germline CDR1 GTSNPN, CDR2 SVGIG (reference sequence). The CDR3 sequence is 15 residues long. V gave up 0 bases and J gave up 6 bases, with 16 bases separating them. The CDR3 DNA sequence: TGTGCCTGGAGTGTAACCCACCTAGTTAAGGATACGCAGTATTTT. Protein: CAWSVTHLVKDTQYF.

The genes are TRBV7-2 and TRBJ1-3; a weak D match, TRBD1 (5 bases). CDR3 length equals 15 residues. Germline CDR1 SGHTA, CDR2 FQGNSA. Trimming cost V 5 bases and J 2 bases, with 13 bases left between them. CDR3 DNA: TGTGCCAGCAGCGGGGCGGTTATGGCTGGAAACACCATATATTTT. Its translation is CASSGAVMAGNTIYF.